This is a list of T cell receptor beta chains from one sample in a study of blood T cells in healthy people across ages. A single record per CDR3 protein comes from TCRdb applying MiXCR to the 5' RACE reads. The table shows hundreds of thousands of distinct CDR3 sequences, with around a fifth occurring only once. Input material: blood. These receptors came from a man aged 70-80 years in good health. Each CDR3 is given with its conserved first and last residue. The D gene is left open where the match is weak. Where a row states a size, it is once, few, many or the class of an expanded clone; other rows omit it.

clone_size j_call d_call v_call cdr3_nt cdr3_aa
- TRBJ2-2 - TRBV19 TGTGCCAGTATGGGGTCAAGACACGGGTCGGGGGAGCTGTTTTTT CASMGSRHGSGELFF
- TRBJ2-1 TRBD1 TRBV2 TGTGCCAGCACCCGCGAGACAGGGGGCTACAATGAGCAGTTCTTC CASTRETGGYNEQFF
- TRBJ2-4 - TRBV6-2/TRBV6-3 TGTGCCAGCAGTTACTTGCAAGCCGGAGCCAAAAACATTCAGTACTTC CASSYLQAGAKNIQYF
- TRBJ2-3 - TRBV7-2 TGTGCCAGCAGCCAGGACCAAAGCACAGATACGCAGTATTTT CASSQDQSTDTQYF
few TRBJ1-2 - TRBV4-3 TGCGCCAGCAGCCAAGATCAGTGGGGGCCGAGGGGCTACACCTTC CASSQDQWGPRGYTF
few TRBJ2-5 - TRBV28 TGTGCCAGCAGTTTCCCCCAGAGAAACCAAGAGACCCAGTACTTC CASSFPQRNQETQYF
- TRBJ2-1 - TRBV10-1 TGCGCCAGCAGCCCGGACTACAATACAATGAGGCAGTTCTTC CASSPDYNTMRQFF
- TRBJ2-2 - TRBV12-3/TRBV12-4 TGTGCCAGCAGTCTCCAGGACCGAAACGGGGAGCTGTTTTTT CASSLQDRNGELFF
few TRBJ2-4 TRBD2 TRBV20-1 TGCAGTGCCAAAACTCTTAGCGGGAGTGGGCGAGCCAAAAACATTCAGTACTTC CSAKTLSGSGRAKNIQYF
- TRBJ2-4 TRBD1 TRBV4-2 TGTGCCAGCAGCCAAATTTGGGCCCAGGGGGAGTTCATTCAGTACTTC CASSQIWAQGEFIQYF
few TRBJ2-5 - TRBV6-5 TGTGCCAGCAGTAGGGTGTTGGGAGAGACCCAGTACTTC CASSRVLGETQYF
- TRBJ2-3 - TRBV6-6 TGTGCCAGCAGGGCAGATACGCAGTATTTT CASRADTQYF
- TRBJ1-2 - TRBV7-9 TGTGCCAGCAGCCAAAAGGTGGTTGGCTATGGCTGCACCTTC CASSQKVVGYGCTF
- TRBJ2-1 TRBD1 TRBV12-3/TRBV12-4 TGTGCCAGCAGTTCATCCGGGACAGACAATGAGCAGTTCTTC CASSSSGTDNEQFF
few TRBJ1-1 TRBD1 TRBV20-1 TGCAGTGCTAGAGATCAGGACAGGGTAACTGAAGCTTTCTTT CSARDQDRVTEAFF
few TRBJ1-4 - TRBV29-1 TGCAGCGTCGCTGTTTCGGTAAATGAAAAACTGTTTTTT CSVAVSVNEKLFF
- TRBJ2-7 - TRBV6-5 TGTGCCAGCAACGGAGGCTACGAGCAGTACTTC CASNGGYEQYF
few TRBJ2-4 TRBD1 TRBV3-1 TGTGCCAGCAGCCAAACGGGGACAGGGGGCAAAAACATTCAGTACTTC CASSQTGTGGKNIQYF
- TRBJ2-1 TRBD2 TRBV10-1 TGCGCCAGCAGTGGGGGACTACCCAACAATGAGCAGTTCTTC CASSGGLPNNEQFF
- TRBJ1-4 TRBD1 TRBV5-6 TGTGCCAGCAGCCCGGGGACAGCTGACGAAAAACTGTTTTTT CASSPGTADEKLFF
- TRBJ1-1 - TRBV3-1 TGTGCCAGCAGCCGAACTGGTAGGGTTGCTTTCTTT CASSRTGRVAFF
few TRBJ2-3 TRBD2 TRBV15 TGTGCCACCAGCAGAGAAGCGGGGGCGCACTGGTCTGGCACGCAGTATTTT CATSREAGAHWSGTQYF
few TRBJ2-3 - TRBV21-1 TGTGCCAGCAGCAGGTCGGGGGAGACCACAGATACGCAGTATTTT CASSRSGETTDTQYF
few TRBJ1-1 - TRBV29-1 TGCAGCCTCACCGACGGTTACACTGAAGCTTTCTTT CSLTDGYTEAFF
few TRBJ1-2 - TRBV7-2 TGTGCCAGCAGCTTAGAAAATGCAGTCTATGGCTACACCTTC CASSLENAVYGYTF
few TRBJ2-7 TRBD2 TRBV27 TGTGCCAGCAGTTTCGGGGGGTCGGTCGAGCAGTACTTC CASSFGGSVEQYF
many TRBJ2-3 - TRBV28 TGTGCCAGCAGGGTCGGGGCCCCGAGGCAGTATTTT CASRVGAPRQYF
few TRBJ1-1 - TRBV9 TGTGCCAGCAGCGCCAATATCGGGGGGACTGAAGCTTTCTTT CASSANIGGTEAFF
- TRBJ2-5 TRBD1 TRBV3-1 TGTGCCAGCAGCCAACGGGACAGGGTTGGGACCCAGTACTTC CASSQRDRVGTQYF
few TRBJ2-7 TRBD1 TRBV28 TGTGCCAGCACCCTCACGGGACAGGCATTATACGAGCAGTACTTC CASTLTGQALYEQYF
few TRBJ1-1 TRBD1 TRBV28 TGTGCCAGCAGTCTCGAGGGACAGGTTGTGAACACTGAAGCTTTCTTT CASSLEGQVVNTEAFF
- TRBJ1-5 - TRBV6-5 TGTGCCAGCAGTTACTCTGTGAGGTCAAATCAGCCCCAGCATTTT CASSYSVRSNQPQHF
- TRBJ2-3 - TRBV5-1 TGCGCCAGCGGGGGCCTCCTCCTCGCAGATACGCAGTATTTT CASGGLLLADTQYF
- TRBJ2-1 TRBD2 TRBV30 TGTGCCTGGGGTGAAGGGCTAGCGGGAGGTGAGCAGTTCTTC CAWGEGLAGGEQFF
- TRBJ2-7 TRBD2 TRBV5-6 TGTGCCAGCAGCTGGGGGAGCGGGGCAAAGGAGCAGTACTTC CASSWGSGAKEQYF
- TRBJ1-5 TRBD1 TRBV24-1 TGTGCCACCAGTAGCGGGGACAGGGAGGGTCAGCCCCAGCATTTT CATSSGDREGQPQHF
- TRBJ2-5 - TRBV5-1 TGCGCCAGCAGCCTTACATGGGCAAGGGAGACCCAGTACTTC CASSLTWARETQYF
- TRBJ2-2 TRBD1 TRBV12-3/TRBV12-4 TGTGCCAGCAGGCAGGGGGTTATCGGGGAGCTGTTTTTT CASRQGVIGELFF
- TRBJ1-5 - TRBV15 TGTGCCACCAGCAGAGATCTCCAGTTGGATCAGCCCCAGCATTTT CATSRDLQLDQPQHF
many TRBJ1-4 TRBD1 TRBV5-8 TGTGCCAGCAGCCCGGGACAGGGGTTAGCGGCAACTAATGAAAAACTGTTTTTT CASSPGQGLAATNEKLFF
few TRBJ1-1 - TRBV12-3/TRBV12-4 TGTGCCAGCAGTAAGGGATATCGGACTGAAGCTTTCTTT CASSKGYRTEAFF
many TRBJ1-2 TRBD1 TRBV18 TGTGCCAGCTCTACCGAGGGACAGGTCGACTATGGCTACACCTTC CASSTEGQVDYGYTF
few TRBJ2-5 - TRBV20-1 TGCAGTGCCGAGGGGGGCCAAGAGACCCAGTACTTC CSAEGGQETQYF
- TRBJ2-1 - TRBV15 TGTGCCACCAGCTACAAAGGGGAGAATGAGCAGTTCTTC CATSYKGENEQFF
- TRBJ2-1 TRBD2 TRBV20-1 TGCAGTGCCTCCAACCGTCTAGCGGGGGGTAAGGTGCAGTTCTTC CSASNRLAGGKVQFF
few TRBJ2-1 TRBD2 TRBV27 TGTGCCAGCAGGGCTAGCGGGGGGGTGGACAATGAGCAGTTCTTC CASRASGGVDNEQFF
many TRBJ2-1 - TRBV7-8 TGTGCCAGCAGCTTACGAGGGGGTGAGCAGTTCTTC CASSLRGGEQFF
few TRBJ2-4 - TRBV10-1 TGCGCCAGCAGTAAGACGGAGGGAAGGGCCAAAAACATTCAGTACTTC CASSKTEGRAKNIQYF
few TRBJ2-3 TRBD2 TRBV6-5 TGTGCCAGCAGTCCGAGGCCAGCGGGGACAGATACGCAGTATTTT CASSPRPAGTDTQYF
few TRBJ1-1 - TRBV29-1 TGCAGCGTTGAAGATTCTGGCACTGAAGCTTTCTTT CSVEDSGTEAFF
few TRBJ1-1 TRBD1 TRBV28 TGTGCCAGCAGTGACAGGGGAATCCCTGACACTGAAGCTTTCTTT CASSDRGIPDTEAFF
many TRBJ2-2 - TRBV11-2 TGTGCCAGCAGCTTAGGGCACGGGGAGCTGTTTTTT CASSLGHGELFF
- TRBJ1-1 - TRBV12-3/TRBV12-4 TGTGCCAGCAGTTTAAGTTTCGGGGCGTCTAACACTGAAGCTTTCTTT CASSLSFGASNTEAFF
few TRBJ2-6 - TRBV5-1 TGCGCCAGCAGCTTGTACAGGGCTGGGGCCAACGTCCTGACTTTC CASSLYRAGANVLTF
few TRBJ2-1 - TRBV12-3/TRBV12-4 TGTGCCAGCAGTTTAATGGGCACGGGTCGAAGAAGCTCCTACAATGAGCAGTTCTTC CASSLMGTGRRSSYNEQFF